Below, one TCR beta chain is given with its context. The data belong to a study of T cell clones after liver transplantation. On the study more broadly: Liver transplant recipients had immunosuppression withdrawal attempted within 2 years. A pre-transplant mixed lymphocyte reaction with TCRbeta sequencing defined graft-donor-reactive clones followed in post-transplant blood. At least one year of complete immunosuppression withdrawal without enzymes over twice normal defined tolerance. Samples came pre-transplant, pre-randomization before withdrawal, and post-randomization after withdrawal ended.

V lost 5 bases, J lost 1 base, and 5 bases stayed unmatched. From germline, CDR1 is GTSNPN and CDR2 SVGIG (reference sequence). The CDR3 length is 15 residues. Measured with immunoSEQ multiplex PCR; TCRdb has only the in-frame clones, and not every one. The sample carries more than 95,000 clones, approximately 90% recorded once. This sequence joins TRBV30 and TRBJ1-5; 10 positions match TRBD1. Sequencing was performed on CD4+ T cells from blood, taken 12 months after liver transplant. The receptor was derived from a human patient who received a liver transplant. Some T cells could come from the graft donor. The CDR3 spells CAWSTGGASNQPQHF. CDR3 coding DNA: TGTGCCTGGTCGACAGGGGGCGCGAGCAATCAGCCCCAGCATTTT.